This T cell receptor (beta chain) was obtained from a study of T cell responses to AZD1222 COVID-19 vaccine (dated by TCRdb to 2020 to 2023). Study-wide context: AZD1222 recipients whose second dose came at about 4 weeks and those whose second dose came at about 12 weeks were combined into one group, since spike-specific TCR depth and breadth did not differ between the two schedules. TCR sequencing was performed for 233 trial participants, of whom about 210 were given two doses of AZD1222 and roughly 25 were given two doses of MenACWY control vaccine. Enrollment into the trials was organized by age into subgroups of 18-55, 56-69 and 70-plus years, and those subgroups contained roughly 140, 27 and 60 TCR-sequenced participants, respectively. The paper's findings and limits, for the study overall: CD4 TCRs associated with the vaccine covered the entire spike protein, and the dominant responses were in regions 160-218 and 743-854. A significant rise in spike-specific TCR breadth and depth was observed after two AZD1222 doses relative to day 0 and relative to MenACWY recipients. Participants were mostly white British and included more females than males, and it was suggested by the authors that clonal diversity may have been underestimated. In the small 56-69-year group, the increase in depth fell short of significance, most likely because of low power. Because no day 14 peak-response samples were available, repertoires were characterized only after the peak T cell response. Epitopes outside the regions mutated in the B.1.351 and B.1.1.7 variants were reportedly recognized by nearly half of the unique spike-specific TCRs. Conclusions about previously exposed vaccinees were limited because only six AZD1222 recipients were SARS-CoV-2 seropositive at baseline.

The meaning of the sample's time point label: baseline before first vaccination. Samples from vaccinated people were obtained from the UK trials COV001 and COV002, which included a single-blind randomized controlled phase 2/3 trial of AZD1222 (ChAdOx1 nCoV-19) in healthy adults. Trial participant PBMC samples were collected at day 0 and day 28 after the second dose for TCRbeta chain sequencing. Worth noting for this clone: Its antigen is unknown. No base quality information exists; no much larger clone differs at one position.

The germline V gene encodes CDR1 MDHEN and CDR2 SYDVKM. The CDR3, cysteine through phenylalanine, is 11 amino acids long. Kept here is only the CDR3 DNA, which spans 33 bases and is read in frame from base 1. A distance of 7 bases separates the germline ends of V and J, which lose 8 bases and 2 bases respectively. The CDR3 regions of human TCRbeta chains were subjected to immunosequencing. The published analysis was carried out like this. Repertoire TCRs were matched against a reference library of SARS-CoV-2-specific TCRs generated with the MIRA antigen-specificity platform. Breadth was defined as the fraction of unique TCRs that were SARS-CoV-2-associated. Depth was defined as the fraction of total T cells that were SARS-CoV-2-associated. Using the MIRA data, each spike-specific TCR was mapped to the spike region that the TCR reacts to and placed in a CD4 or CD8 class. Log10-transformed breadth and depth values were compared by one-way ANOVA with Sidak's multiple comparisons tests. TCRdb obtained this table from immuneACCESS and retained in-frame rearrangements with V and J assigned. These tables miss some clones; where compared with another copy, unresolved V genes account for less than half of the shortfall, and the remainder is unexplained. V and J calls and clone size come straight from that table; D and trimming were deduced from the DNA. A total of some 120,000 clones appear in this sample, approximately 83% of them only once. Approximately 10% of the sample is taken by the ten largest.

The chain was built from TRBV28 and TRBJ2-7, with a tentative D gene TRBD1 over 5 matching bases. This sequence was found in an adult in good health. The sequenced sample was peripheral blood, obtained on day 0 of AZD1222 vaccination. CDR3 loop: CASGRAYEQYF. The sequenced DNA is TGTGCCAGCGGCAGGGCCTACGAGCAGTACTTC. Extended through the reference TRBV28 and TRBJ2-7 proteins, this CDR3 yields the full variable domain: DVKVTQSSRYLVKRTGEKVFLECVQDMDHENMFWYRQDPGLGLRLIYFSYDVKMKEKGDIPEGYSVSREKKERFSLILESASTNQTSMYLCASGRAYEQYFGPGTRLTVT.